The T cell receptor (beta chain) under discussion was sequenced for a study of graft-versus-host responses after intestinal transplantation. Whole-study context: The whole recipient group had anti-thymocyte globulin induction followed by tacrolimus and steroids for two to three years.

This clone was found a few times. The culture paired around 200,000 irradiated violet-dye-labeled stimulators with around 200,000 CFSE-labeled responders. After mixed lymphocyte reaction, dividing CD4+ and CD8+ responder T cells were sorted. Findings and limits, study-wide: GvH clones surfaced in recipient marrow, some emerging earlier in ileum or blood.

The repertoire was sequenced with immunoSEQ multiplex PCR; TCRdb's copy has only in-frame clones and lacks some. Here the sample spans about 12,000 clones, around a third being singletons. The receptor comes from a human patient who received an intestinal transplant. This sample comprised alloreactive CD8+ T cells from a mixed lymphocyte reaction culture, obtained before intestinal transplant. Noted subset: CFSE-low proliferating T cells sorted from roughly 6-day pre-transplant mixed lymphocyte reaction (GvH or HvG direction).

CDR3 nucleotide sequence: TGTGCCAGCAGCTTCTCCGGGAGACGAAGGGATACGCAGTATTTT. This sequence encodes CASSFSGRRRDTQYF. The chain couples TRBV7-2 to TRBJ2-3; TRBD2 is a possible D gene (6 bases). The ends were cut back, 3 bases at V and 6 bases at J, with 16 bases in the middle. Germline V CDR1 and CDR2: SGHTA, FQGNSA. The CDR3 spans 15 residues.